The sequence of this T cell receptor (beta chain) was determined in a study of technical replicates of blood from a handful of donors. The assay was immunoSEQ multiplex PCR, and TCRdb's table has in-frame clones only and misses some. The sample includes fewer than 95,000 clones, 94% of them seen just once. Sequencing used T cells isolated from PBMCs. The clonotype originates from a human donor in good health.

The CDR3 coding sequence is TGTGCCAGCAGTTTATCGAGTATGGTCCCCTACGAGCAGTACTTC. Translated: CASSLSSMVPYEQYF. The V gene is TRBV27, the J gene TRBJ2-7; no clear D. CDR3 length: 15 residues. V shed 0 bases and J shed 2 bases, with 11 bases lying between them. Germline CDR1 reads MNHEY; CDR2 reads SMNVEV (reference sequence).